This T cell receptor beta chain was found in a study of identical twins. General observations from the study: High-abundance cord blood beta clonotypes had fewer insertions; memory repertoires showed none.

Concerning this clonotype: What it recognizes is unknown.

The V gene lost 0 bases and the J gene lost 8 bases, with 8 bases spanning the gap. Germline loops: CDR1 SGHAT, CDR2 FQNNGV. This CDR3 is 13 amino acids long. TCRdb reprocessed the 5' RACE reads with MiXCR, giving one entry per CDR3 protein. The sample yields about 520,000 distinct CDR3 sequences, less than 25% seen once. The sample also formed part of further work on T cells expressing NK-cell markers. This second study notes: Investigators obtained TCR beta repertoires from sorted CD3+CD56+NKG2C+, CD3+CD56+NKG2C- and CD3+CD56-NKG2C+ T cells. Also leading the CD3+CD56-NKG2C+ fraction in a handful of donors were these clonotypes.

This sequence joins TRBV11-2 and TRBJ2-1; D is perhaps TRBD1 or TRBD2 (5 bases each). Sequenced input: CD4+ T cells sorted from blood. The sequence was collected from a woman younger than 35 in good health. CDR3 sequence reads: CASSLEVGDEQFF. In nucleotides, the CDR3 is TGTGCCAGCAGCTTAGAGGTGGGGGATGAGCAGTTCTTC.